The 28 T cell receptor beta chains below come from one sample, sequenced in a study of T-cell reconstitution after alpha-beta-depleted transplantation in children. Preparation of the TCRbeta library used unique molecular identifiers. TCRdb analysed the PCR reads with MiXCR anew, one entry per CDR3 protein. Of hundreds of thousands of distinct CDR3 sequences listed, under 20% are singletons. The sequencing used PBMCs, mostly from graft donor cells, collected 360 days after TCRalphabeta/CD19-depleted stem cell transplant. The receptors stem from a boy less than two years old who had a stem cell transplant for Wiskott-Aldrich syndrome, so the T cells may come from the graft donor.

The chain employs TRBV5-1 and TRBJ2-7; 9 bases match TRBD1. V was clipped by 4 bases and J by 3 bases; unmatched bases: 14. The V gene's germline CDR1 is SGHRS and CDR2 YFSETQ. This CDR3 has 17 residues. The CDR3 reads CASSPEVGTGIVYEQYF. In nucleotides, the CDR3 is TGCGCCAGCAGCCCCGAGGTTGGGACAGGGATTGTCTACGAGCAGTACTTC.

Ten or more counts support this clonotype. The J gene is TRBJ2-7, the V gene TRBV27; no clear D. Trimming pared 5 bases from V and 3 bases from J, leaving 2 bases between. The CDR3 covers 10 residues. In germline, CDR1 is MNHEY, CDR2 SMNVEV (reference sequence). The CDR3 region is CASSHYEQYF. For the CDR3, the DNA is TGTGCCAGCAGTCACTACGAGCAGTACTTC.

In its sample, this clonotype was seen many times. The rearrangement links TRBV4-3 to TRBJ2-2; no reliable D call. CDR1 and CDR2 from the germline V gene are LGHNA and YSLEER. CDR3 length: 14 residues. V gave up 9 bases and J gave up 2 bases, with 13 bases separating them. The CDR3 DNA sequence: TGCGCCAGTCGTCTTTCACCCAACACCGGGGAGCTGTTTTTT. Translated, it gives CASRLSPNTGELFF.

The gene calls are TRBV21-1 and TRBJ2-3; TRBD2 is the table's D call and was not checked against the DNA. TRBV21-1 is marked as a pseudogene. The CDR3 covers 16 residues. CDR3 sequence reads: CASSKGASDRPDTQYF. The CDR3 DNA is TGTGCCAGCAGCAAAGGGGCTAGCGATCGGCCAGATACGCAGTATTTT.

This chain connects TRBV20-1 to TRBJ2-1; D is perhaps TRBD1 (5 bases). The CDR3 consists of 16 residues. With 0 bases removed from V and 2 bases from J, the gap between germline ends came to 14 bases. Germline CDR1 reads DFQATT; CDR2 reads SNEGSKA (reference sequence). CDR3 loop: CSARDKAGPAYNEQFF. The DNA of the CDR3 is TGCAGTGCTAGAGATAAGGCAGGGCCAGCCTACAATGAGCAGTTCTTC.

Only a few counts were recorded for this clonotype. The chain combines TRBV12-3 or TRBV12-4 with TRBJ2-2; D possibly matches TRBD1 or TRBD2 (5 bases each). CDR3 length: 15 amino acids. The ends were cut back, 5 bases at V and 4 bases at J, with 14 bases in the middle. CDR3 loop: CASSRTGPSTGELFF. CDR3 in DNA: TGTGCCAGCAGTCGCACGGGACCGTCCACCGGGGAGCTGTTTTTT.

The V and J genes are TRBV12-3 or TRBV12-4 and TRBJ1-1; no clear D. V was shortened by 6 bases and J by 0 bases, with 8 bases between the two germline ends. This CDR3 contains 13 residues. In nucleotides, the CDR3 is TGTGCCAGCAGAAATACACTGAACACTGAAGCTTTCTTT. Encoded protein: CASRNTLNTEAFF.

The chain combines TRBV11-2 with TRBJ2-1; TRBD2 aligns across 10 bases. The CDR3 has 16 residues. With V trimmed by 2 bases and J by 8 bases, 9 bases remained unmatched. Germline CDR1 SGHAT, CDR2 FQNNGV. For the CDR3, the DNA is TGTGCCAGCAGCTTACGGTCAGCGGGAGGGGGGGATGAGCAGTTCTTC. Its translation: CASSLRSAGGGDEQFF. The complete variable domain, with remaining parts taken from reference TRBV11-2 and TRBJ2-1, reads EAGVAQSPRYKIIEKRQSVAFWCNPISGHATLYWYQQILGQGPKLLIQFQNNGVVDDSQLPKDRFSAERLKGVDSTLKIQPAKLEDSAVYLCASSLRSAGGGDEQFFGPGTRLTVL.

V gene TRBV20-1 combines with J gene TRBJ2-7; 8 bases are a match to TRBD2. Looked up from germline, CDR1 is DFQATT and CDR2 is SNEGSKA (reference sequence). The CDR3 sequence is 13 residues long. V shed 7 bases and J 4 bases; nucleotides not matched to a gene: 9. CDR3 in DNA: TGCAGTGGAACTACCGCGGGGGGATACGAGCAGTACTTC. Translated: CSGTTAGGYEQYF.

The sample holds a few counts of this clonotype. The gene calls are TRBV2 and TRBJ2-3; D gene uncertain. The CDR3 has 13 residues. CDR1 and CDR2 (germline): SNHLY, FYNNEI. V was cut by 6 bases and J by 0 bases, with 7 bases left in between. Here the CDR3 reads CASRGISTDTQYF. CDR3 coding DNA: TGTGCCAGCAGAGGGATCAGCACAGATACGCAGTATTTT.

This clonotype showed up just a few times. The chain employs TRBV28 and TRBJ2-7, with D possibly TRBD2 on 5 matching bases. The V and J ends lost 3 bases and 7 bases respectively, with 13 bases between them. The germline CDR1 and CDR2 sequences are MDHEN and SYDVKM. The CDR3 extends over 13 amino acids. The CDR3 spells CASSFPGYGEQYF. In DNA form, the CDR3 reads TGTGCCAGCAGTTTCCCGGGGTATGGTGAGCAGTACTTC. Combining the CDR3 with reference TRBV28 and TRBJ2-7 gives the whole variable domain DVKVTQSSRYLVKRTGEKVFLECVQDMDHENMFWYRQDPGLGLRLIYFSYDVKMKEKGDIPEGYSVSREKKERFSLILESASTNQTSMYLCASSFPGYGEQYFGPGTRLTVT.

The V gene is TRBV5-1, the J gene TRBJ2-7; TRBD1 matches at 7 bases. The CDR3 contains 14 residues. With V trimmed by 4 bases and J by 3 bases, 7 bases remained unmatched. The germline V gene encodes CDR1 SGHRS and CDR2 YFSETQ. The CDR3 region is CASSTWTGNYEQYF. The CDR3 DNA reads TGCGCCAGCAGCACGTGGACAGGAAACTACGAGCAGTACTTC. Variable domain in full (rest from reference TRBV5-1 and TRBJ2-7): KAGVTQTPRYLIKTRGQQVTLSCSPISGHRSVSWYQQTPGQGLQFLFEYFSETQRNKGNFPGRFSGRQFSNSRSEMNVSTLELGDSALYLCASSTWTGNYEQYFGPGTRLTVT.

The chain carries TRBV20-1 and TRBJ2-1, with 9 bases lining up with TRBD2. CDR3 length equals 15 residues. Per the germline V gene, CDR1 is DFQATT and CDR2 is SNEGSKA (reference sequence). The junction had 10 bases not matched to a gene; V was cut back by 0 bases and J by 10 bases. CDR3 in DNA: TGCAGTGCTAGAGATGGGGGACTAGCCATTCAGGAGCAGTTCTTC. As protein: CSARDGGLAIQEQFF.

This clonotype came up a few times. The chain has TRBV12-3 or TRBV12-4 and TRBJ2-1, with 9 bases that match TRBD2. V trimming: 4 bases; J trimming: 9 bases; junction bases outside the gene matches: 10. CDR3 length: 15 residues. CDR3 coding DNA: TGTGCCAGCAGTTCCTCTCGGACTAGCGAGCCTGAGCAGTTCTTC. Its translation is CASSSSRTSEPEQFF.

This clonotype has a handful of counts. This rearrangement joins TRBV12-3 or TRBV12-4 to TRBJ2-7; 13 bases agree with TRBD2. This CDR3 has 18 amino acids. The V gene end was trimmed by 2 bases and the J gene end by 0 bases; junction bases not matched to a gene: 7. The CDR3 loop reads CASSLRTSGGLSSYEQYF. The CDR3 coding sequence is TGTGCCAGCAGTTTAAGGACTAGCGGGGGCCTCAGCTCCTACGAGCAGTACTTC.

This clonotype was counted only a few times. The rearrangement uses TRBV4-1 and TRBJ2-4, with no clear D. V lost 0 bases and J lost 4, with 10 bases in between. Per the germline V gene, CDR1 is MGHRA and CDR2 is YSYEKL. The CDR3 runs to 15 residues. The CDR3 DNA follows: TGCGCCAGCAGCCAAGATGTAGGGCCTAAAAACATTCAGTACTTC. It translates to CASSQDVGPKNIQYF.

The V call is TRBV5-1, the J call TRBJ2-7; D may be TRBD1 (5 bases). Trimming took off 0 bases at V and 6 bases at J, with 10 bases between the two ends. The germline V gene has CDR1 SGHRS and CDR2 YFSETQ. The CDR3 has 13 amino acids. The CDR3 bases are TGCGCCAGCAGCTTGGCCAGGGCAAGCGAGCAGTACTTC. Its translation: CASSLARASEQYF. The whole variable domain, filled in from reference TRBV5-1 and TRBJ2-7, reads KAGVTQTPRYLIKTRGQQVTLSCSPISGHRSVSWYQQTPGQGLQFLFEYFSETQRNKGNFPGRFSGRQFSNSRSEMNVSTLELGDSALYLCASSLARASEQYFGPGTRLTVT.

The rearrangement links TRBV24-1 to TRBJ1-2; 7 bases align to TRBD1. The CDR3 extends over 13 amino acids. CDR1 is KGHDR, CDR2 SFDVKD, per germline. The trim removed 10 bases at V and 6 bases at J, leaving 10 bases unmatched. CDR3 in amino acids: CATSTGLFHGYTF. For the CDR3, the DNA is TGTGCCACGTCGACAGGGCTTTTTCATGGCTACACCTTC.

The V call is TRBV18, the J call TRBJ2-4; 8 bases are a match to TRBD1. J was trimmed by 9 bases and V by 3 bases; bases with no gene match: 4. This CDR3 has 13 amino acids. CDR1 is KGHSH and CDR2 is LQKENI in the germline V gene. CDR3 nucleotide sequence: TGTGCCAGCTCACCGACAGGGGTGGCCATTCAGTACTTC. It is translated as CASSPTGVAIQYF.

This chain joins TRBV10-2 and TRBJ2-7, with TRBD2 identical over 9 bases. The germline gives CDR1 WSHSY, CDR2 SAAADI. J gave up 2 bases and V 7 bases, and 9 bases lay outside the gene matches. The CDR3 loop spans 15 amino acids. In DNA, the CDR3 is TGCGCCAGCACTCGAGTAGCGGGAGATCCCTACGAGCAGTACTTC. This gives the protein CASTRVAGDPYEQYF.

This clonotype has a handful of counts. The rearrangement uses TRBV12-3 or TRBV12-4 and TRBJ2-1, with TRBD1 matching over 7 bases. After removal of 7 bases from V and 7 bases from J, the junction contained 13 bases not matched to a gene. The CDR3 consists of 15 residues. Here the CDR3 reads CASNLPTGARNEQFF. Here the CDR3 DNA reads TGTGCCAGCAACCTACCTACAGGGGCTCGAAATGAGCAGTTCTTC.

This clonotype was recorded a few times. In DNA, the CDR3 is TGCAGTGCTAGAGAAACCGGGACTCCCAAAAACATTCAGTACTTC. Translated: CSARETGTPKNIQYF. This chain links TRBV20-1 with TRBJ2-4; tentatively, D is TRBD2 (6 bases). Germline V gives CDR1 DFQATT, CDR2 SNEGSKA (reference sequence). With 0 bases removed from V and 2 bases from J, the gap between germline ends came to 11 bases. The CDR3 has 15 residues.

The chain employs TRBV3-1 and TRBJ2-2; TRBD1 matches at 7 bases. The CDR3 runs 15 residues. Germline V CDR1 and CDR2: LGHDT, YNNKEL (reference sequence). Germline trimming cut 4 bases from V and 4 bases from J; bases unmatched to any gene: 6. The CDR3 reads CASSPDRVTTGELFF. CDR3 DNA: TGTGCCAGCAGCCCCGACAGGGTCACCACCGGGGAGCTGTTTTTT.

The sample holds a few counts of this clonotype. V gene TRBV5-1 combines with J gene TRBJ1-3; tentatively, D is TRBD1 (6 bases). The CDR3 sequence is 16 residues long. V lost 3 bases, J lost 2 bases, and 15 bases lay in between. Germline V lookup: CDR1 SGHRS, CDR2 YFSETQ. The CDR3, as DNA: TGCGCCAGCAGCTGGACTGGACAGCCAACTGGAAACACCATATATTTT. Translated, it gives CASSWTGQPTGNTIYF.

This clonotype was recorded a few times. The chain has TRBV24-1 and TRBJ1-2; D is undetermined. V was clipped by 5 bases and J by 8 bases, with 8 bases between them. Germline-derived CDR1 and CDR2 are KGHDR and SFDVKD. The CDR3 is 11 amino acids. The chain's CDR3 is CATSVAGGYTF. CDR3 coding DNA: TGTGCCACCAGTGTCGCGGGGGGCTACACCTTC.

This clonotype has more than one count but fewer than ten. This chain joins TRBV12-3 or TRBV12-4 and TRBJ2-5; D is perhaps TRBD1 or TRBD2 (5 bases each). Trimming cost V 3 bases and J 3 bases, with 17 bases left between them. The CDR3 is made up of 16 amino acids. The CDR3 protein is CASSLAGPTRKETQYF. The CDR3, as DNA: TGTGCCAGCAGTTTGGCAGGGCCTACTAGAAAAGAGACCCAGTACTTC.

This clonotype was detected only a few times. V usage is TRBV2 and J usage is TRBJ1-2; 7 bases are shared with TRBD1. The V segment lost 0 bases and the J segment 6 bases; nucleotides outside the gene matches: 4. CDR3 length equals 14 residues. Germline CDR1 and CDR2: SNHLY and FYNNEI. The CDR3 DNA is TGTGCCAGCAGTGAAGCTGGAGGGGGCAATGGCTACACCTTC. Its translation: CASSEAGGGNGYTF.

V is TRBV7-9 and J is TRBJ2-1; the match to TRBD2 covers 9 bases. V lost 8 bases to trimming and J lost 4 bases; unmatched junction nucleotides: 3. Germline V CDR1 and CDR2: SEHNR, FQNEAQ (reference sequence). This CDR3 region has 13 residues. DNA for the CDR3: TGTGCCAGCGGCGGGGGGGTATACAATGAGCAGTTCTTC. Its protein is CASGGGVYNEQFF.